This TCR beta chain was recovered during a study of CD4 and CD8 cells across lung adenocarcinoma regions (dated by TCRdb to the late 2010s). For the wider study: To look at intratumor heterogeneity in the T cell receptor repertoire, the study compared tumor centers against tumor margins.

Patients with localized lung adenocarcinoma, a subtype of non-small cell lung cancer, were used as donors. Samples were obtained from the centers of localized lung adenocarcinomas. CD8+ T cells from tumor tissue were profiled separately from CD4+ T cells for TCR repertoire analysis. Library prep was done by PCR. Sequencing used a HiSeq X Ten. The public sequencing data were trimmed at Q25 with fastp and processed into clonotypes with MiXCR by TCRdb, which kept only in-frame beta chains. Rows are combined by CDR3 protein, so each entry shows the most common genes and DNA. The sample data list under 3,500 distinct CDR3 sequences, and over 45% of these were observed just once. The ten largest clones capture 46% of the sample. CDR1 and CDR2 were assigned from the germline V gene as MGHDK and SYGVNS. The CDR3 spans 16 residues, from the cysteine through the phenylalanine. This entry keeps only the CDR3 DNA: 48 bases, framed from base 1.

A note on this clonotype: Its binding antigen is unknown. The junction differs from germline at one of its ends, possibly a read error.

The TCR sequence derives from a male donor with lung adenocarcinoma. The CD4 and CD8 labels of this study may be unreliable. This chain joins TRBV25-1 to TRBJ2-3; the D gene is possibly TRBD1 or TRBD2, each agreeing over 6 bases. The source material was CD8+ T cells from the center of a lung tumor. The sample's cell subset or site label is to be understood as: tumor center region. In nucleotide form, the sequence is TGTGCCTGCACGGGGACCGGGGGCCGTGGCACAGAGACGCAGTATTTC. Its coded protein is CACTGTGGRGTETQYF.